Detailed here is one T cell receptor beta chain. This specimen belongs to a study of blood T cell repertoires in COVID-19. Study in general: The study drew acute and convalescent COVID-19 samples from the United States, Italy and Spain.

Per the study methods: Amplification of reference gene primers provided the estimated nucleated cell counts. The data were produced by immunoSEQ multiplex PCR, yet TCRdb's version contains in-frame clones alone and is incomplete. The DNA was the basis for D and trimming; V, J and clone size are from that table. The table shows hundreds of thousands of clones, with 80% to 90% occurring only once. CDR1 and CDR2 from the germline V gene are MNHEY and SVGAGI. V was clipped by 2 bases and J by 3 bases, with 11 bases between them. CDR3 length: 14 amino acids. J is TRBJ2-7 and V is TRBV6-5; D remains ambiguous. Sequenced input: peripheral blood. The sequence derives from an elderly man with acute or convalescent COVID-19. The CDR3 DNA reads TGTGCCAGCAGTTACGGGCAGGTCTACTACGAGCAGTACTTC. Residues: CASSYGQVYYEQYF.